This T cell receptor beta chain was sequenced in a study of blood T cell repertoires in COVID-19. From germline, CDR1 is SGHRS and CDR2 YFSETQ. The J segment lost 3 bases and the V segment lost 0 bases, leaving 6 bases of the junction unmatched. This CDR3 spans 16 amino acids. Method: immunoSEQ multiplex PCR; TCRdb's copy keeps in-frame clones and lacks some. The sample comprises 80,000 to 95,000 clones, about nine tenths of which are singletons, and about 3.4% rests with the top ten. Sequencing was performed on peripheral blood. The TCR was taken from a woman aged 70-85 years with acute or convalescent COVID-19. The V and J genes are TRBV5-1 and TRBJ1-3; the match to TRBD1 covers 7 bases. CDR3 protein: CASSLVEGALGNTIYF. The CDR3 nucleotides read TGCGCCAGCAGCTTGGTGGAGGGGGCGCTTGGAAACACCATATATTTT.